The 19 T cell receptor beta chains in this list originate from one sample, sequenced in a study of T cell repertoires in cytomegalovirus infection. One entry per CDR3 protein, called by TCRdb with MiXCR from the reads. Counted here are about 310,000 distinct CDR3 sequences, about a sixth occurring once; the ten biggest clones make up 12%. The sequenced sample consisted of PBMCs. These receptors all come from a human donor in good health (CMV status not recorded). Some clones in this sample may be carry-over from other donors' samples.

The rearrangement uses TRBV24-1 and TRBJ2-2; TRBD1 matches at 10 bases. Germline CDR1 reads KGHDR; CDR2 reads SFDVKD. The CDR3 loop spans 18 amino acids. The V segment lost 9 bases and the J segment 5 bases; nucleotides outside the gene matches: 17. In DNA, the CDR3 is TGTGCCACCGGCCACGCCGGACAGGGGGTTTATCGGACCGGGGAGCTGTTTTTT. Its translation is CATGHAGQGVYRTGELFF.

This clonotype occurred many times. As DNA, the CDR3 is TGTGCTAGTGGTTCCCGGGACGGACAGGGCGGATCGGGGGAGCTGTTTTTT. As protein: CASGSRDGQGGSGELFF. The chain employs TRBV12-5 and TRBJ2-2; 8 bases map to TRBD1. Germline CDR1 LGHNT, CDR2 FRNRAP. The CDR3 is made up of 17 amino acids. Losses at the gene ends were 4 bases for V and 8 bases for J; bases not matched to a gene: 15. The full variable domain, with the rest looked up from reference TRBV12-5 and TRBJ2-2, is DARVTQTPRHKVTEMGQEVTMRCQPILGHNTVFWYRQTMMQGLELLAYFRNRAPLDDSGMPKDRFSAEMPDATLATLKIQPSEPRDSAVYFCASGSRDGQGGSGELFFGEGSRLTVL.

Only a few counts were recorded for this clonotype. The genes are TRBV20-1 and TRBJ1-4, with a tentative D call TRBD1 (5 bases). CDR1 and CDR2 from the germline V gene are DFQATT and SNEGSKA (reference sequence). V was pared by 1 base and J by 3 bases, with 9 bases between. This CDR3 has 14 amino acids. The CDR3 sequence: CSARAGTSNEKLFF. The CDR3 bases are TGCAGTGCTAGAGCCGGGACTTCTAATGAAAAACTGTTTTTT.

The table lists this clonotype with a few counts. V gene TRBV20-1 combines with J gene TRBJ2-1; 12 positions agree with TRBD2. The germline gives CDR1 DFQATT, CDR2 SNEGSKA (reference sequence). Unmatched junction bases numbered 11, after V lost 6 bases and J lost 5 bases. The CDR3 sequence is 16 residues long. The chain's CDR3 is CSATVPSGGVNNEQFF. CDR3 nucleotide sequence: TGCAGTGCCACTGTACCTAGCGGGGGGGTAAACAATGAGCAGTTCTTC.

The rearrangement uses TRBV3-1 and TRBJ1-6; D is unresolved. Trimming removed 0 bases from V and 7 bases from J, with 13 bases in between. This CDR3 is 16 amino acids long. Per germline, CDR1 LGHDT and CDR2 YNNKEL (reference sequence). CDR3 DNA: TGTGCCAGCAGCCAAGATTGGCGAAGAGAGAATTCACCCCTCCACTTT. Translated, it gives CASSQDWRRENSPLHF.

The chain employs TRBV7-6 and TRBJ2-7; 9 bases are a match to TRBD1. Germline assignment: CDR1 SGHVS and CDR2 FNYEAQ. V lost 5 bases, J lost 7 bases, and 9 bases stayed unmatched. CDR3 length equals 14 residues. DNA of the CDR3: TGTGCCAGCAGCAAAAACAGGGGGCGGATGGAGCAGTACTTC. Translation gives CASSKNRGRMEQYF. The whole variable domain, remainder taken from reference TRBV7-6 and TRBJ2-7, is GAGVSQSPRYKVTKRGQDVALRCDPISGHVSLYWYRQALGQGPEFLTYFNYEAQQDKSGLPNDRFSAERPEGSISTLTIQRTEQRDSAMYRCASSKNRGRMEQYFGPGTRLTVT.

This sequence joins TRBV25-1 and TRBJ1-6; weak D call: TRBD1 (5 bases). This CDR3 has 15 amino acids. Trimming took off 3 bases at V and 8 bases at J, with 14 bases between the two ends. Germline CDR1 is MGHDK and CDR2 is SYGVNS. CDR3 amino acids: CASSDIRGVDSPLHF. DNA of the CDR3: TGTGCCAGCAGTGATATTAGGGGAGTTGATTCACCCCTCCACTTT.

This chain joins TRBV20-1 and TRBJ1-2; a possible D gene is TRBD1 (5 bases). V lost 2 bases and J lost 7, with 8 bases in between. Germline-derived CDR1 and CDR2 are DFQATT and SNEGSKA (reference sequence). The CDR3 totals 11 residues. The CDR3: CSARIGVGYTF. The CDR3 DNA sequence: TGCAGTGCTAGAATAGGGGTTGGCTACACCTTC.

This clonotype was found many times. The chain uses TRBV7-2 and TRBJ2-7; 7 nucleotides agree with TRBD1. After removal of 2 bases from V and 3 bases from J, the junction contained 7 bases not matched to a gene. The CDR3 loop spans 15 amino acids. CDR1 and CDR2 (germline): SGHTA, FQGNSA. Written as DNA, the CDR3 is TGTGCCAGCAGCTTAATGACAGGGCGAGGCTACGAGCAGTACTTC. The encoded protein is CASSLMTGRGYEQYF.

Ten or more counts support this clonotype. The chain carries TRBV7-3 and TRBJ1-1, with unresolved D. Germline CDR1 and CDR2: SGHTA and FQGTGA. The CDR3 consists of 15 residues. V was clipped by 3 bases and J by 1 base, with 12 bases between them. The DNA of the CDR3 is TGTGCCAGCAGCTTGGTAGACGCAGCGAACACTGAAGCTTTCTTT. This translates into CASSLVDAANTEAFF.

There are a few counts of this clonotype. This chain links TRBV7-6 with TRBJ2-2; 7 nucleotides line up with TRBD1. V lost 2 bases and J lost 6; bases outside the gene matches: 12. Germline V lookup: CDR1 SGHVS, CDR2 FNYEAQ. This CDR3 is built from 17 residues. CDR3 DNA: TGTGCCAGCAGCTTAAGTAGACAGGGAGTCTCCGCCGGGGAGCTGTTTTTT. Translation: CASSLSRQGVSAGELFF.

A single count supports this clonotype. V is TRBV28 and J is TRBJ1-5; tentatively, D is TRBD1 (5 bases). Trimming removed 8 bases at V and 7 bases at J, with 15 bases between. The CDR3 totals 13 residues. Germline V CDR1 and CDR2: MDHEN, SYDVKM. The CDR3: CASRWGVEQPQHF. The CDR3 DNA sequence: TGTGCCAGCCGTTGGGGGGTAGAACAGCCCCAGCATTTT.

The chain carries TRBV5-4 and TRBJ1-1; D uncertain. This CDR3 contains 15 residues. Trimming removed 3 bases from V and 3 bases from J, with 15 bases in between. Germline V lookup: CDR1 SGHNT, CDR2 YYREEE (reference sequence). Here the CDR3 reads CASSSNRWYDTEAFF. Here the CDR3 DNA reads TGTGCCAGCAGCTCGAATAGGTGGTACGACACTGAAGCTTTCTTT.

This clonotype has at least ten counts. J is TRBJ2-1 and V is TRBV5-6, with a possible D match to TRBD2 (5 bases). Germline lookup yields CDR1 SGHDT and CDR2 YYEEEE. The CDR3 extends over 16 amino acids. Trimming removed 5 bases from V and 2 bases from J, with 17 bases in between. CDR3: CASRRFSAPTYNEQFF. The CDR3 coding sequence is TGTGCCAGCAGACGATTTAGCGCCCCCACCTACAATGAGCAGTTCTTC.

This sequence joins TRBV7-9 and TRBJ2-7; D could derive from TRBD1 or TRBD2 (5 bases each). The CDR3 runs 13 residues. From germline, CDR1 is SEHNR and CDR2 FQNEAQ (reference sequence). The V gene lost 5 bases and the J gene lost 4 bases, with 12 bases spanning the gap. CDR3 nucleotide sequence: TGTGCCAGCAGCCACCCCAGGGAGTACGAGCAGTACTTC. Translating it yields CASSHPREYEQYF.

A few counts support this clonotype. The genes are TRBV6-5 and TRBJ2-7; D ambiguous. CDR1 and CDR2 from the germline V gene are MNHEY and SVGAGI. The CDR3 has 14 residues. Trimming removed 2 bases at V and 1 base at J, with 9 bases between. DNA of the CDR3: TGTGCCAGCAGTTACAAGTACAGATCCTACGAGCAGTACTTC. This translates into CASSYKYRSYEQYF.

The V call is TRBV25-1, the J call TRBJ2-7, with D possibly being TRBD1 (5 bases). Trimming took 2 bases from V and 7 from J, leaving 12 bases between them. The CDR3 length is 13 residues. CDR1 and CDR2 (germline): MGHDK, SYGVNS. CDR3 sequence (DNA): TGTGCCAGCAGTGAACGACAGTTCCAAGAGCAGTACTTC. It is translated as CASSERQFQEQYF.

The chain joins TRBV7-2 to TRBJ2-1, with D possibly matching TRBD2 (5 bases). Trimming stripped 0 bases from V and 9 bases from J, with 18 bases between. In germline, CDR1 is SGHTA, CDR2 FQGNSA. The CDR3 runs to 16 residues. The CDR3 DNA sequence: TGTGCCAGCAGCTTAGCTAGAGGACTCTTGACAACTGAGCAGTTCTTC. Encoded protein: CASSLARGLLTTEQFF.

The V and J genes are TRBV27 and TRBJ1-5, with D tentatively TRBD1 (6 bases). The germline V and J ends were trimmed by 0 bases and 7 bases, with 13 bases remaining between them. The germline V gene has CDR1 MNHEY and CDR2 SMNVEV (reference sequence). The CDR3 runs 15 residues. This CDR3 is CASSLSGAGGQPQHF. The CDR3 DNA is TGTGCCAGCAGTTTATCGGGGGCCGGTGGCCAGCCCCAGCATTTT.